Listed below are T cell receptor beta chains from one sample, sequenced in a study of neurological immune-mediated disorders. TCRdb re-derived calls from the 5' RACE reads in MiXCR, one entry per CDR3 protein. In the table there are roughly 90,000 distinct CDR3 sequences, 3% to 4% of which are singletons. The sample taken for sequencing was PBMCs. These receptors originate from a woman in her forties or fifties with multiple sclerosis. The CDR3 runs from the conserved cysteine through the conserved F or W. A D gene is named only where the DNA matches it firmly. A clone size is listed for some rows: how often the clone was seen (once, few, many), or a class if it is expanded.

v_gene	d_gene	j_gene	abundance	CDR3aa	CDR3nt
TRBV20-1	-	TRBJ1-1	many	CSARGSVNTEAFF	TGCAGTGCTAGAGGCTCAGTGAACACTGAAGCTTTCTTT
TRBV12-3/TRBV12-4	TRBD1	TRBJ2-2	-	CASTTLGQAVRELFF	TGTGCCAGCACCACTCTGGGACAGGCGGTCCGGGAGCTGTTTTTT
TRBV20-1	TRBD2	TRBJ2-3	many	CSAPAAGATDTQYF	TGCAGTGCGCCCGCAGCGGGGGCCACAGATACGCAGTATTTT
TRBV7-8	-	TRBJ2-5	few	CASSRDILGQYF	TGTGCCAGCAGCAGGGACATTTTAGGCCAGTACTTC
TRBV7-2	TRBD1	TRBJ1-6	many	CASSWGTGGVSPLHF	TGTGCCAGCAGCTGGGGGACAGGGGGCGTTTCACCCCTCCACTTT
TRBV28	-	TRBJ2-7	many	CASKIQGGISYEQYF	TGTGCCAGCAAAATACAGGGGGGGATCTCCTACGAGCAGTACTTC
TRBV5-1	-	TRBJ2-2	-	CASSSTGGVRNTGELFF	TGCGCCAGCAGTTCGACGGGGGGCGTAAGGAACACCGGGGAGCTGTTTTTT
TRBV5-1	-	TRBJ2-2	few	CASSLDGSVTGELFF	TGCGCCAGCAGCTTGGACGGGTCGGTCACCGGGGAGCTGTTTTTT
TRBV27	-	TRBJ1-4	many	CASRRPGGGGEKLFF	TGTGCCAGCAGACGGCCTGGGGGGGGTGGAGAAAAACTGTTTTTT
TRBV20-1	-	TRBJ2-3	-	CSATPKTDTQYF	TGCAGTGCTACGCCCAAAACAGATACGCAGTATTTT
TRBV9	TRBD1	TRBJ2-3	many	CASSYDRGETDTQYF	TGTGCCAGCAGCTATGACAGGGGGGAAACAGATACGCAGTATTTT
TRBV4-3	TRBD2	TRBJ2-1	many	CASSQGLAGPSSYNEQFF	TGCGCCAGCAGCCAAGGACTAGCGGGGCCCAGCTCCTACAATGAGCAGTTCTTC
TRBV29-1	TRBD1	TRBJ2-5	many	CSGTGASQYF	TGCAGCGGGACAGGGGCATCCCAGTACTTC
TRBV20-1	TRBD1	TRBJ2-7	many	CRVRGTGAYEQYF	TGCAGAGTGAGGGGGACAGGAGCCTACGAGCAGTACTTC
TRBV9	-	TRBJ1-1	many	CASSVAGEGLSTEAFF	TGTGCCAGCAGCGTAGCAGGGGAGGGTCTTAGCACTGAAGCTTTCTTT
TRBV5-1	TRBD2	TRBJ2-3	many	CASSTPSGGTDTQYF	TGCGCCAGCAGCACACCTAGCGGGGGCACAGATACGCAGTATTTT
TRBV10-3	TRBD2	TRBJ2-7	many	CAISLTGTSAYEQYF	TGTGCCATCAGCTTAACCGGGACTAGCGCCTACGAGCAGTACTTC
TRBV3-1	TRBD2	TRBJ2-3	many	CASSPGTSGGRAQYF	TGTGCCAGCAGCCCCGGGACTAGCGGGGGAAGGGCGCAGTATTTT
TRBV7-8	-	TRBJ1-1	many	CASSIVRTSEAFF	TGTGCCAGCAGCATTGTCCGGACATCAGAAGCTTTCTTT
TRBV18	-	TRBJ2-7	many	CASSPLTVDEQYF	TGTGCCAGCTCTCCGCTGACGGTCGACGAGCAGTACTTC
TRBV10-2	-	TRBJ1-5	many	CASTDMRNQPQHF	TGCGCCAGCACCGACATGCGGAATCAGCCCCAGCATTTT
TRBV14	-	TRBJ2-5	many	CASSSFGETQYF	TGTGCCAGCAGCTCGTTCGGGGAGACCCAGTACTTC
TRBV20-1	-	TRBJ2-3	many	CSARLTGTDTQYF	TGCAGTGCTAGACTTACGGGAACAGATACGCAGTATTTT
TRBV5-1	-	TRBJ1-1	many	CASSQNGQRNTEAFF	TGCGCCAGCAGCCAGAACGGACAAAGGAACACTGAAGCTTTCTTT
TRBV12-3/TRBV12-4	-	TRBJ2-6	many	CATSRGRSYFNVLTF	TGTGCCACCTCTAGGGGACGGTCCTACTTCAACGTCCTGACTTTC
TRBV2	-	TRBJ1-5	many	CASSVYSVNQPQHF	TGTGCCAGCAGTGTATATTCGGTAAATCAGCCCCAGCATTTT
TRBV4-1	-	TRBJ1-5	few	CASSQDTASRNKTQNF	TGCGCCAGCAGCCAAGATACGGCCTCAAGGAATAAGACCCAGAATTTT
TRBV7-2	-	TRBJ1-1	many	CASSPGLGRAFF	TGTGCCAGCAGCCCGGGCCTGGGTAGGGCTTTCTTT
TRBV20-1	TRBD2	TRBJ2-1	many	CSATGLAGGEQFF	TGCAGTGCAACGGGACTAGCGGGGGGAGAGCAGTTCTTC
TRBV20-1	-	TRBJ2-3	few	CSARRGATDTQYF	TGCAGTGCTAGACGGGGGGCGACAGATACGCAGTATTTT
TRBV6-1	TRBD1	TRBJ2-7	many	CASSYRGSATSEQYF	TGTGCCAGCAGCTACAGGGGTTCCGCAACGAGTGAGCAGTACTTC
TRBV12-3/TRBV12-4	-	TRBJ2-7	many	CASSIYYEQYF	TGTGCCAGCAGTATTTACTACGAGCAGTACTTC
TRBV5-1	-	TRBJ2-7	many	CASSLVFPISYEQYF	TGCGCCAGCAGCTTGGTTTTTCCAATCTCCTACGAGCAGTACTTC
TRBV7-2	-	TRBJ1-2	many	CASSFQTNYGYTF	TGTGCCAGCAGCTTCCAGACTAACTATGGCTACACCTTC
TRBV15	TRBD1	TRBJ2-3	many	CATRERTGAPSTDTQYF	TGTGCCACCAGAGAGAGGACAGGGGCCCCTAGCACAGATACGCAGTATTTT
TRBV28	-	TRBJ2-1	few	CASSPHLAYNEQFF	TGTGCCAGCAGTCCCCATTTAGCCTACAATGAGCAGTTCTTC
TRBV12-3/TRBV12-4	-	TRBJ1-6	many	CASSLGQQNSPLHF	TGTGCCAGCAGTTTAGGACAGCAAAATTCACCCCTCCACTTT
TRBV5-1	TRBD2	TRBJ2-1	many	CASSSGGPEQFF	TGCGCCAGCAGCTCGGGGGGGCCTGAGCAGTTCTTC
TRBV3-1	TRBD1	TRBJ1-3	many	CASSLASTGSSGNTIYF	TGTGCCAGCAGCCTAGCATCGACAGGGAGCTCTGGAAACACCATATATTTT
TRBV7-9	-	TRBJ2-7	many	CASSSIPWASSYEQYF	TGTGCCAGCAGCTCGATCCCATGGGCGAGCTCCTACGAGCAGTACTTC
TRBV10-2	TRBD2	TRBJ2-7	many	CASGRGSYEQYF	TGCGCCAGCGGGAGGGGATCCTACGAGCAGTACTTC
TRBV12-3/TRBV12-4	TRBD1	TRBJ2-7	many	CASRTGTASGEQYF	TGTGCCAGCAGAACCGGGACAGCGTCGGGGGAGCAGTACTTC
TRBV5-1	-	TRBJ2-7	many	CASSPPDSSYEQYF	TGCGCCAGCAGCCCACCGGACAGCTCCTACGAGCAGTACTTC
TRBV12-3/TRBV12-4	TRBD1	TRBJ2-2	many	CASLGTGDAGELFF	TGTGCCAGCCTCGGGACAGGGGACGCCGGGGAGCTGTTTTTT
TRBV7-2	-	TRBJ2-1	many	CASSSQNHNEQFF	TGTGCCAGCAGCTCTCAGAACCACAATGAGCAGTTCTTC
TRBV5-1	TRBD2	TRBJ2-5	many	CASSRSGGAGETQYF	TGCGCCAGCAGCAGGAGCGGGGGGGCCGGAGAGACCCAGTACTTC
TRBV25-1	TRBD2	TRBJ2-3	many	CASSELLAGGPSTDTQYF	TGTGCCAGCAGTGAGCTGCTAGCGGGGGGGCCTAGCACAGATACGCAGTATTTT
TRBV20-1	TRBD1	TRBJ1-5	many	CSARDRQGSNQPQHF	TGCAGTGCTAGAGATCGACAGGGTAGCAATCAGCCCCAGCATTTT
TRBV7-2	-	TRBJ2-7	many	CASTLSRGSPYEQYF	TGTGCCAGCACCCTTTCTAGGGGCTCCCCCTACGAGCAGTACTTC
TRBV3-1	-	TRBJ1-5	many	CASSQWQGSNQPQHF	TGTGCCAGCAGCCAGTGGCAGGGTAGCAATCAGCCCCAGCATTTT